Following are 4 T cell receptor beta chains from one sample sequenced in a study of identical twins. A single record per CDR3 protein comes from TCRdb applying MiXCR to the 5' RACE reads. The sample lists about 890,000 distinct CDR3 sequences; around an eighth were seen once. These data are also associated with another study on yellow fever vaccine responses in identical twins.

Sequenced sample: PBMCs. The source of these receptors is a woman aged 18-35 years in good health.

The chain is built from TRBV27 and TRBJ2-6; TRBD1 matches 10 bases. CDR3 length: 18 residues. Germline trimming cut 8 bases from V and 1 base from J; bases unmatched to any gene: 11. Germline V gives CDR1 MNHEY, CDR2 SMNVEV (reference sequence). CDR3 nucleotide sequence: TGTGCCAGCGCGGCCGGGACAGGGGTCTCTTCTGGGGCCAACGTCCTGACTTTC. Translated, it gives CASAAGTGVSSGANVLTF.

This clonotype was seen only once. The CDR3 spells CASSEGQKYEQYV. CDR3 DNA: TGCGCCAGCAGTGAGGGACAGAAGTACGAGCAGTACGTC. V gene TRBV10-2 combines with J gene TRBJ2-7; TRBD1 is a possible D gene (6 bases). V was shortened by 2 bases and J by 4 bases, with 9 bases between the two germline ends. The CDR3 totals 13 residues. Germline loops: CDR1 WSHSY, CDR2 SAAADI.

The table lists this clonotype with a few counts. The V call is TRBV5-6, the J call TRBJ2-5; 11 bases agree with TRBD2. In germline, CDR1 is SGHDT, CDR2 YYEEEE. There are 15 residues in the CDR3. After removal of 5 bases from V and 1 base from J, the junction contained 4 bases not matched to a gene. The CDR3 loop reads CASRRLAGTQETQYF. CDR3 DNA: TGTGCCAGCAGGCGACTAGCGGGGACCCAAGAGACCCAGTACTTC. The whole variable domain, remainder taken from reference TRBV5-6 and TRBJ2-5, is DAGVTQSPTHLIKTRGQQVTLRCSPKSGHDTVSWYQQALGQGPQFIFQYYEEEERQRGNFPDRFSGHQFPNYSSELNVNALLLGDSALYLCASRRLAGTQETQYFGPGTRLLVL.

There are a few counts of this clonotype. The chain has TRBV6-5 and TRBJ2-2; 9 bases fit TRBD1. Germline V CDR1 and CDR2: MNHEY, SVGAGI. This CDR3 is built from 16 residues. After removal of 4 bases from V and 7 bases from J, the junction contained 10 bases not matched to a gene. In DNA form, the CDR3 reads TGTGCCAGCAGTTTTTACGGACAGGGGAGTGGCGGGGAGCTGTTTTTT. Protein product: CASSFYGQGSGGELFF.